This T cell receptor (beta chain) stems from a study of blood T cell repertoires in COVID-19. The overall study: COVID-19 samples from acute and convalescent phases originated in the United States, Italy and Spain.

This clone was detected only once. This CDR3 comprises 15 residues. The germline V gene encodes CDR1 MNHEY and CDR2 SVGEGT. V shed 2 bases, J shed 2 bases, and the junction held 5 bases outside the gene matches. Only in-frame clones appear in the TCRdb table, and some are missing; sequencing was by immunoSEQ multiplex PCR. In the table there are just under 150,000 clones, roughly 90% of which are singletons. This chain connects TRBV6-2 or TRBV6-3 to TRBJ2-5; 7 bases line up with TRBD1. The specimen sequenced was peripheral blood. This TCR was sampled from a woman between 50 and 59 years old with acute or convalescent COVID-19. The CDR3 DNA follows: TGTGCCAGCAGTTACGGGGACAGCAAACAAGAGACCCAGTACTTC. Protein sequence: CASSYGDSKQETQYF.